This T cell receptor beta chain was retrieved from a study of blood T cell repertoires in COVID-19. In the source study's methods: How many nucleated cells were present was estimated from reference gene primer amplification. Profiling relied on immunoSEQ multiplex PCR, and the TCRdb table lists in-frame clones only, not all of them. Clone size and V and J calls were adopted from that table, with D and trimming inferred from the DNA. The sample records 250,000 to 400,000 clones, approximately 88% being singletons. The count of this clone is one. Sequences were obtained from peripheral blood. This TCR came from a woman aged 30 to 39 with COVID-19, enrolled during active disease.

CDR3 in amino acids: CASRKGSGDSTGELFF. CDR3 DNA sequence: TGCGCCAGCAGGAAGGGTAGCGGGGATAGCACCGGGGAGCTGTTTTTT. The genes are TRBV5-1 and TRBJ2-2; 8 positions agree with TRBD2. CDR3 length: 16 amino acids. Trimming took 5 bases from V and 4 from J; bases not matched to a gene: 10. Germline CDR1 and CDR2: SGHRS and YFSETQ.